These 27 T cell receptor beta chains were all obtained from the same sample, sequenced in a study of shared clonotypes between healthy human individuals. Clones were sequenced by immunoSEQ multiplex PCR, and TCRdb holds only the in-frame ones, with some missing. The table includes 2 million to 2.5 million clones, 90% to 95% detected once. The sequencing sample was made of naive CD4+ T cells sorted from blood. Subset denoted: CD45RA+ positively selected. The receptors come from a man aged 18 to 29 in good health.

V and J are TRBV14 and TRBJ1-6; D remains ambiguous. CDR3 length equals 15 residues. V shed 1 base and J shed 7 bases, with 11 bases lying between them. Germline CDR1 SGHDN, CDR2 FVKESK. In DNA, the CDR3 is TGTGCCAGCAGCCAAGTTTCAAGCGGGAATTCACCCCTCCACTTT. Residues: CASSQVSSGNSPLHF.

The V and J genes are TRBV7-9 and TRBJ1-1, with D possibly matching TRBD1 (5 bases). Germline CDR1 reads SEHNR; CDR2 reads FQNEAQ (reference sequence). CDR3 length: 16 amino acids. The V end lost 2 bases, the J end lost 1 base, and 14 bases lay between the germline ends. The CDR3 loop reads CASSLSRGRGNTEAFF. CDR3 nucleotides: TGTGCCAGCAGCTTATCCCGGGGACGGGGGAACACTGAAGCTTTCTTT.

The rearrangement joins TRBV10-3 to TRBJ1-1, with no clear D. With 4 bases removed from V and 2 bases from J, the gap between germline ends came to 11 bases. Germline V gene lookup returns CDR1 ENHRY and CDR2 SYGVKD. This CDR3 has 14 residues. CDR3 bases: TGTGCCATCAGTGCGTGGCAGCCAAACACTGAAGCTTTCTTT. Translating it yields CAISAWQPNTEAFF.

The CDR3 is CSVVGQAANTGELFF. In DNA form, the CDR3 reads TGCAGCGTAGTAGGACAGGCTGCGAACACCGGGGAGCTGTTTTTT. The chain has TRBV29-1 and TRBJ2-2, with TRBD1 identical over 7 bases. The V and J ends lost 6 bases and 0 bases, in that order; junction bases with no gene match: 7. The CDR3 runs to 15 residues. Germline CDR1 reads SQVTM; CDR2 reads ANQGSEA.

This clone has just one count. The chain is built from TRBV15 and TRBJ1-2; 8 nucleotides match TRBD1. This CDR3 region has 14 residues. V shed 1 base and J 8 bases; nucleotides not matched to a gene: 6. CDR1 and CDR2 from the germline V gene are LNHNV and YYDKDF (reference sequence). This CDR3 is CATSRGRPGGGYTF. For the CDR3, the DNA is TGTGCCACCAGCAGAGGAAGGCCAGGGGGCGGCTACACCTTC.

This chain uses TRBV4-3 with TRBJ2-7; D perhaps matches TRBD2 (6 bases). This CDR3 contains 15 residues. Looked up from germline, CDR1 is LGHNA and CDR2 is YSLEER. With 1 base removed from V and 7 bases from J, the gap between germline ends came to 17 bases. The CDR3 sequence: CASSQGSGLGREQYF. CDR3 DNA sequence: TGCGCCAGCAGCCAAGGATCGGGCCTAGGGAGGGAGCAGTACTTC.

The rearrangement uses TRBV6-4 and TRBJ2-3; no clear D gene. The CDR3 consists of 13 residues. Trimming pared 0 bases from V and 7 bases from J, leaving 8 bases between. Germline V gene data show CDR1 as MRHNA and CDR2 as SNTAGT. The CDR3: CASSDSPQNTQYF. CDR3 coding DNA: TGTGCCAGCAGTGACTCCCCACAGAATACGCAGTATTTT.

This clone was recorded once. Other nucleotide sequences in the sample specify the same CDR3. This chain connects TRBV11-2 to TRBJ2-7; D is ambiguous. The V end lost 5 bases, the J end lost 0 bases, and 8 bases lay between the germline ends. CDR1 SGHAT and CDR2 FQNNGV come from the germline V gene. The CDR3 is made up of 13 amino acids. The CDR3 DNA is TGTGCCAGCAGCCGTACGAGCTCCTACGAGCAGTACTTC. The encoded protein is CASSRTSSYEQYF.

The chain carries TRBV19 and TRBJ1-1; D possibly corresponds to TRBD1 (6 bases). CDR1 and CDR2 from the germline V gene are LNHDA and SQIVND (reference sequence). The CDR3 length is 13 residues. Deletions cut 6 bases from V and 1 base from J, with 9 bases between. The CDR3 DNA follows: TGTGCCAGTAGGCCGACAGGGAACACTGAAGCTTTCTTT. Protein: CASRPTGNTEAFF. Filled out from reference TRBV19 and TRBJ1-1, the complete variable domain reads DGGITQSPKYLFRKEGQNVTLSCEQNLNHDAMYWYRQDPGQGLRLIYYSQIVNDFQKGDIAEGYSVSREKKESFPLTVTSAQKNPTAFYLCASRPTGNTEAFFGQGTRLTVV.

The table lists this clone with a count of one. The chain carries TRBV20-1 and TRBJ1-5; perhaps TRBD1 as D (6 bases). Germline V gene lookup returns CDR1 DFQATT and CDR2 SNEGSKA (reference sequence). Deletions cut 6 bases from V and 5 bases from J, with 8 bases between. This CDR3 is 11 amino acids long. The DNA of the CDR3 is TGCAGTGCCCAGGGGTATCAGCCCCAGCATTTT. Protein product: CSAQGYQPQHF.

The V gene is TRBV18, the J gene TRBJ2-7; D gene unclear. The CDR3 loop spans 13 amino acids. Germline loops: CDR1 KGHSH, CDR2 LQKENI. The V and J ends lost 2 bases and 2 bases respectively, with 7 bases between them. The CDR3 nucleotides are TGTGCCAGCTCACCAATTGCTGCCTACGAGCAGTACTTC. Residues: CASSPIAAYEQYF. The full variable domain, its missing parts supplied by reference TRBV18 and TRBJ2-7, is NAGVMQNPRHLVRRRGQEARLRCSPMKGHSHVYWYRQLPEEGLKFMVYLQKENIIDESGMPKERFSAEFPKEGPSILRIQQVVRGDSAAYFCASSPIAAYEQYFGPGTRLTVT.

The V and J genes are TRBV5-1 and TRBJ2-1; 9 nucleotides line up with TRBD2. The germline CDR1 and CDR2 sequences are SGHRS and YFSETQ. This CDR3 is 14 amino acids long. The ends lost 2 bases at V and 9 bases at J; junction bases unmatched: 6. The CDR3 region has the DNA TGCGCCAGCAGCTTAGTAGCGGGAGCGGGTGAGCAGTTCTTC. Its translation: CASSLVAGAGEQFF. The complete variable domain, with remaining parts taken from reference TRBV5-1 and TRBJ2-1, reads KAGVTQTPRYLIKTRGQQVTLSCSPISGHRSVSWYQQTPGQGLQFLFEYFSETQRNKGNFPGRFSGRQFSNSRSEMNVSTLELGDSALYLCASSLVAGAGEQFFGPGTRLTVL.

The chain employs TRBV18 and TRBJ2-3; TRBD2 aligns across 12 bases. The germline V gene has CDR1 KGHSH and CDR2 LQKENI. The CDR3 extends over 17 amino acids. V trimming: 3 bases; J trimming: 5 bases; junction bases outside the gene matches: 9. Here the CDR3 DNA reads TGTGCCAGCTCACCTCAGACTAGCGGGGGTTCGGGAGATACGCAGTATTTT. This translates into CASSPQTSGGSGDTQYF.

The sample holds one count of this clone. In DNA form, the CDR3 reads TGTGCCAGCAGTGGGGGCACCGCAGATACGCAGTATTTT. Amino acids: CASSGGTADTQYF. The chain employs TRBV2 and TRBJ2-3; weak D call: TRBD1 (5 bases). Germline V gene lookup returns CDR1 SNHLY and CDR2 FYNNEI. The CDR3 length is 13 residues. Trimming pared 4 bases from V and 4 bases from J, leaving 9 bases between.

The chain uses TRBV6-5 and TRBJ2-7, with 12 positions matching TRBD1. The CDR3 consists of 15 residues. The V gene end was trimmed by 8 bases and the J gene end by 5 bases; junction bases not matched to a gene: 10. Per germline, CDR1 MNHEY and CDR2 SVGAGI. CDR3 region: CASGSRDRGRHEQYF. CDR3 coding DNA: TGTGCCAGCGGAAGCCGGGACAGGGGGCGCCACGAGCAGTACTTC.

The chain has TRBV25-1 and TRBJ2-5; no definite D call. The ends were cut back, 3 bases at V and 10 bases at J, with 12 bases in the middle. CDR1 is MGHDK, CDR2 SYGVNS, per germline. This CDR3 comprises 12 residues. The CDR3 spells CASSDPPGFQYF. In nucleotides, the CDR3 is TGTGCCAGCAGTGACCCCCCCGGTTTCCAGTACTTC.

The chain recombines TRBV28 with TRBJ1-2; D ambiguous. Germline lookup yields CDR1 MDHEN and CDR2 SYDVKM. This CDR3 has 13 amino acids. The germline V and J ends were trimmed by 6 bases and 5 bases, with 13 bases remaining between them. CDR3 residues: CASSLDTGYGYTF. The CDR3 DNA follows: TGTGCCAGCAGCCTAGACACGGGGTATGGCTACACCTTC.

The genes are TRBV28 and TRBJ1-5; D is ambiguous. The CDR3 consists of 14 residues. V shed 2 bases and J shed 3 bases, with 8 bases lying between them. CDR1 is MDHEN and CDR2 is SYDVKM in the germline V gene. The CDR3, as DNA: TGTGCCAGCAGTTTAAGTATCAACAATCAGCCCCAGCATTTT. It specifies CASSLSINNQPQHF.

The sample holds one count of this clone. The rearrangement links TRBV15 to TRBJ1-1; D call uncertain. CDR1 is LNHNV, CDR2 YYDKDF, per germline (reference sequence). This CDR3 comprises 14 residues. Between the trimmed V and J ends, which lost 0 bases and 1 base, there was a span of 6 bases. The DNA of the CDR3 is TGTGCCACCAGCAGAGATAGGTGGAACACTGAAGCTTTCTTT. Translating it yields CATSRDRWNTEAFF.

The genes are TRBV5-4 and TRBJ2-1; 10 nucleotides line up with TRBD1. This CDR3 is built from 15 residues. V was pared by 0 bases and J by 9 bases, with 6 bases of the junction left unmatched. Germline V CDR1 and CDR2: SGHNT, YYREEE (reference sequence). The CDR3 protein is CASSLGTGGFAEQFF. The CDR3 DNA follows: TGTGCCAGCAGCTTGGGGACAGGGGGATTCGCTGAGCAGTTCTTC.

This chain uses TRBV7-2 with TRBJ1-1; the D is unclear. The ends were cut back, 4 bases at V and 1 base at J, with 10 bases in the middle. In germline, CDR1 is SGHTA, CDR2 FQGNSA. The length of the CDR3 is 14 residues. This CDR3 reads CASSSNRQNTEAFF. The CDR3 DNA reads as TGTGCCAGCAGCTCAAATCGACAGAACACTGAAGCTTTCTTT.

J is TRBJ1-6 and V is TRBV18; D unclear. The germline V and J ends were trimmed by 6 bases and 6 bases, with 12 bases remaining between them. Germline V CDR1 and CDR2: KGHSH, LQKENI. The CDR3 length is 14 residues. Written as DNA, the CDR3 is TGTGCCAGCTCCCTATGGGGAGTTAATTCACCCCTCCACTTT. This encodes CASSLWGVNSPLHF.

The genes are TRBV28 and TRBJ2-7; TRBD1 matches at 7 bases. This CDR3 region has 15 residues. The germline gives CDR1 MDHEN, CDR2 SYDVKM. J was trimmed by 1 base and V by 7 bases; bases with no gene match: 10. The DNA of the CDR3 is TGTGCCAGCACCGAAGGGGGCTGGCGGTCCTACGAGCAGTACTTC. It codes for CASTEGGWRSYEQYF.

This clone was recorded only once. The chain couples TRBV5-1 to TRBJ2-7; the D gene is possibly TRBD2 (6 bases). In germline, CDR1 is SGHRS, CDR2 YFSETQ. This CDR3 has 15 amino acids. The V gene lost 1 base and the J gene lost 6 bases, with 17 bases spanning the gap. For the CDR3, the DNA is TGCGCCAGCAGCTTGTCTCCGGGACTCGTGATCGAGCAGTACTTC. Translation: CASSLSPGLVIEQYF.

In regard to this clone: Other DNA sequences from this sample encode an identical CDR3 as well. The chain has TRBV5-1 and TRBJ1-4; possibly TRBD1 for D (5 bases). V gave up 4 bases and J gave up 4 bases, with 11 bases separating them. In germline, CDR1 is SGHRS, CDR2 YFSETQ. The CDR3 covers 14 residues. CDR3 coding DNA: TGCGCCAGCAGCCCCGGGGGGAGTAATGAAAAACTGTTTTTT. It is translated as CASSPGGSNEKLFF.

The chain couples TRBV5-6 to TRBJ2-5, with unresolved D. This CDR3 contains 13 residues. Between the trimmed V and J ends, which lost 4 bases and 2 bases, there was a span of 9 bases. From germline, CDR1 is SGHDT and CDR2 YYEEEE. The CDR3 DNA reads TGTGCCAGCAGCATCGGTCTTCAAGAGACCCAGTACTTC. This translates into CASSIGLQETQYF.

Comment on this clone: Other DNA sequences in the same sample also yield this CDR3. The chain recombines TRBV5-1 with TRBJ1-1, with 9 bases identical to TRBD1. This CDR3 region has 14 residues. V dropped 4 bases and J dropped 1; count of bases not matched to a gene: 2. The germline V gene has CDR1 SGHRS and CDR2 YFSETQ. The CDR3 nucleotides read TGCGCCAGCAGCCTACAGGGGGCGAACACTGAAGCTTTCTTT. Its protein is CASSLQGANTEAFF.